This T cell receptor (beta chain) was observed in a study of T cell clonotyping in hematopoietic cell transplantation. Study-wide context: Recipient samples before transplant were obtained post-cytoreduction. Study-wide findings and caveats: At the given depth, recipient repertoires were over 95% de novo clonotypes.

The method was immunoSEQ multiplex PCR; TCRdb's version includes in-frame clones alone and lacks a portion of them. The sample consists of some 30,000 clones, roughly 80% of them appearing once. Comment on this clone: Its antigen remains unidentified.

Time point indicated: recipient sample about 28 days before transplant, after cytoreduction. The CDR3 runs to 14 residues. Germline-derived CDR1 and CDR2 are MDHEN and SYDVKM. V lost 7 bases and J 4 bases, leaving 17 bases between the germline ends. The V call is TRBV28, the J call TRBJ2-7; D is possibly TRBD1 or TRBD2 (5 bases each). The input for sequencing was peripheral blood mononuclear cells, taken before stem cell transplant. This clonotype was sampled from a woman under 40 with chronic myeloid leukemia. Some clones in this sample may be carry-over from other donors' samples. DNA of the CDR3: TGTGCCAGCAATGGGGGTGGTCCGTGGTACGAGCAGTACGTC. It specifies CASNGGGPWYEQYV.